These 25 T cell receptor beta chains originate from one sample sequenced in a study of identical twins. TCRdb independently ran MiXCR on the 5' RACE reads; one entry per CDR3 protein. In the table there are about 660,000 distinct CDR3 sequences, less than 10% of which are singletons. A further study also used this sample, focusing on yellow fever vaccine responses in identical twins.

The sequencing sample was made of PBMCs. These receptor sequences come from a woman between 18 and 29 years old in good health.

A few counts support this clonotype. The V call is TRBV19, the J call TRBJ2-7; D remains ambiguous. This CDR3 is built from 12 residues. In germline, CDR1 is LNHDA, CDR2 SQIVND (reference sequence). Trimming shortened V by 5 bases and J by 3 bases, and 8 bases separated the two germline ends. CDR3 bases: TGTGCCAGTAGTGGGAACCACTACGAGCAGTACTTC. Translating it yields CASSGNHYEQYF.

The sample holds a few counts of this clonotype. The V call is TRBV4-3, the J call TRBJ2-7; D is unclear. Germline V lookup: CDR1 LGHNA, CDR2 YSLEER. V lost 0 bases and J 4 bases, leaving 7 bases between the germline ends. The CDR3 covers 13 residues. Written as DNA, the CDR3 is TGCGCCAGCAGCCAAGAGTATCAGTACGAGCAGTACTTC. Translated, it gives CASSQEYQYEQYF.

Many counts were recorded for this clonotype. The chain joins TRBV3-1 to TRBJ2-7; no clear D gene. V was cut by 3 bases and J by 7 bases, with 19 bases left in between. The CDR3 has 15 residues. Per germline, CDR1 LGHDT and CDR2 YNNKEL (reference sequence). This chain's CDR3 is CASSQAKATSSEQYF. DNA of the CDR3: TGTGCCAGCAGCCAGGCCAAGGCCACATCTTCGGAGCAGTACTTC.

This clonotype was counted between two and nine times. The CDR3 DNA follows: TGTGCCAGCACCACAGGGAGGGGGCACACCGGGGAGCTGTTTTTT. Amino acid sequence: CASTTGRGHTGELFF. The chain employs TRBV28 and TRBJ2-2; D tentatively reads TRBD1 or TRBD2 (7 bases each). V was pared by 7 bases and J by 3 bases, with 15 bases between. Per germline, CDR1 MDHEN and CDR2 SYDVKM. The CDR3 is made up of 15 amino acids.

The V gene is TRBV28, the J gene TRBJ2-1, with 9 bases fitting TRBD2. The ends lost 6 bases at V and 2 bases at J; junction bases unmatched: 2. Germline values: CDR1 MDHEN, CDR2 SYDVKM. CDR3 length: 14 residues. The CDR3 is CASRASGAYNEQFF. DNA for the CDR3: TGTGCCAGCAGAGCTAGCGGGGCCTACAATGAGCAGTTCTTC.

This clonotype was seen repeatedly, ten times or more. The rearrangement links TRBV6-4 to TRBJ1-1, with 7 bases matching TRBD1. CDR1 is MRHNA and CDR2 is SNTAGT in the germline V gene. V lost 6 bases to trimming and J lost 0 bases; unmatched junction nucleotides: 25. The CDR3 spans 21 residues. The CDR3 bases are TGTGCCAGCAGACCCCTAAGGGGCAGTCAGGGGGTACGAATCATGAACACTGAAGCTTTCTTT. It translates to CASRPLRGSQGVRIMNTEAFF.

V and J are TRBV5-1 and TRBJ1-3, with no clear D. Trimming pared 4 bases from V and 0 bases from J, leaving 8 bases between. Germline loops: CDR1 SGHRS, CDR2 YFSETQ. This CDR3 is built from 14 residues. The CDR3 DNA sequence: TGCGCCAGCAGCGTCGGAAGCTCTGGAAACACCATATATTTT. Protein product: CASSVGSSGNTIYF.

This clonotype was detected a few times. V is TRBV6-1 and J is TRBJ2-7; either TRBD1 or TRBD2 may supply D (5 bases each). CDR1 and CDR2 (germline): MNHNS, SASEGT. The V and J ends lost 6 bases and 5 bases respectively, with 17 bases between them. This CDR3 comprises 14 residues. DNA of the CDR3: TGTGCCAGCAGATCTACAACCGGGACGCACGAGCAGTACTTC. Its translation is CASRSTTGTHEQYF.

A few counts support this clonotype. The chain employs TRBV10-3 and TRBJ2-7; D tentatively reads TRBD1 or TRBD2 (5 bases each). V lost 10 bases to trimming and J lost 0 bases, with 16 bases between them. Looked up from germline, CDR1 is ENHRY and CDR2 is SYGVKD. The CDR3 loop spans 14 amino acids. CDR3 protein: CATRSSRDSYEQYF. The CDR3 DNA follows: TGTGCCACCCGCTCTAGCAGGGACTCCTACGAGCAGTACTTC.

The chain uses TRBV11-2 and TRBJ2-5; 10 positions match TRBD2. The J segment lost 2 bases and the V segment lost 5 bases, leaving 8 bases of the junction unmatched. The germline V gene has CDR1 SGHAT and CDR2 FQNNGV. This CDR3 is 16 amino acids long. CDR3 protein: CASSARTSGKQETQYF. CDR3 DNA sequence: TGTGCCAGCAGCGCGCGGACTAGCGGCAAACAAGAGACCCAGTACTTC. The full variable domain, with the rest looked up from reference TRBV11-2 and TRBJ2-5, is EAGVAQSPRYKIIEKRQSVAFWCNPISGHATLYWYQQILGQGPKLLIQFQNNGVVDDSQLPKDRFSAERLKGVDSTLKIQPAKLEDSAVYLCASSARTSGKQETQYFGPGTRLLVL.

This clonotype showed up just a few times. The V call is TRBV2, the J call TRBJ2-7; 12 bases line up with TRBD1. The CDR3 spans 14 residues. V trimming: 6 bases; J trimming: 9 bases; junction bases outside the gene matches: 9. CDR1 is SNHLY, CDR2 FYNNEI, per germline. As DNA, the CDR3 is TGTGCCAGCAGCTCTCCGGGACAGGGGGCTACGCAGTACTTC. It encodes CASSSPGQGATQYF.

The rearrangement joins TRBV7-2 to TRBJ2-5, with 7 bases lining up with TRBD2. With 4 bases clipped from V and 6 bases from J, the junction kept 8 bases outside the gene matches. This CDR3 is 14 amino acids long. CDR1 and CDR2 (germline): SGHTA, FQGNSA. CDR3 in DNA: TGTGCCAGCAGCTCCGGAGGCGGGGGAAAGACCCAGTACTTC. It is translated as CASSSGGGGKTQYF. Looking up the rest from reference TRBV7-2 and TRBJ2-5 gives the full variable domain: GAGVSQSPSNKVTEKGKDVELRCDPISGHTALYWYRQSLGQGLEFLIYFQGNSAPDKSGLPSDRFSAERTGGSVSTLTIQRTQQEDSAVYLCASSSGGGGKTQYFGPGTRLLVL.

Comment on this clonotype: A junction boundary mismatches the germline segment, possibly from a read error. This rearrangement joins TRBV25-1 to TRBJ2-2; D perhaps matches TRBD1 (5 bases). The CDR3 is made up of 16 amino acids. CDR1 is MGHDK and CDR2 is SYGVNS in the germline V gene. CDR3 loop: CVSSELGRVNTGELFF. CDR3 DNA sequence: TGTGTCAGCAGTGAATTGGGCAGGGTAAACACCGGGGAGCTGTTTTTT.

This clonotype was seen only a few times. The chain has TRBV28 and TRBJ2-2, with 9 bases that match TRBD2. The CDR3 consists of 16 residues. Germline V gene lookup returns CDR1 MDHEN and CDR2 SYDVKM. J gave up 7 bases and V 7 bases, and 13 bases lay outside the gene matches. CDR3 sequence: CASTQTGTSFNGELFF. CDR3 sequence (DNA): TGTGCCAGCACCCAAACCGGGACTAGCTTTAACGGGGAGCTGTTTTTT.

This clonotype has just a few counts. The rearrangement links TRBV20-1 to TRBJ1-1, with TRBD1 matching 8 bases. The CDR3 sequence is 13 residues long. Looked up from germline, CDR1 is DFQATT and CDR2 is SNEGSKA (reference sequence). V was pared by 2 bases and J by 8 bases, with 7 bases of the junction left unmatched. CDR3 nucleotide sequence: TGCAGTGCTAGAATACCGGGACAGGCCGAAGCTTTCTTT. This translates into CSARIPGQAEAFF.

The chain carries TRBV20-1 and TRBJ2-2; D is undetermined. Germline-derived CDR1 and CDR2 are DFQATT and SNEGSKA (reference sequence). Deletions cut 4 bases from V and 6 bases from J, with 12 bases between. The CDR3 is 13 residues long. CDR3 coding DNA: TGCAGTGCTACTCAGGATTTATCCGGGGAGCTGTTTTTT. The encoded protein is CSATQDLSGELFF.

This clonotype was observed a handful of times. The J gene is TRBJ2-6, the V gene TRBV27; D is ambiguous. V lost 1 base and J lost 1, with 8 bases in between. The CDR3 loop spans 16 amino acids. The V gene's germline CDR1 is MNHEY and CDR2 SMNVEV (reference sequence). The chain's CDR3 is CASSLYRPSGANVLTF. CDR3 nucleotides: TGTGCCAGCAGTTTATATAGGCCTTCTGGGGCCAACGTCCTGACTTTC. Full variable domain (remainder filled in from reference TRBV27 and TRBJ2-6): EAQVTQNPRYLITVTGKKLTVTCSQNMNHEYMSWYRQDPGLGLRQIYYSMNVEVTDKGDVPEGYKVSRKEKRNFPLILESPSPNQTSLYFCASSLYRPSGANVLTFGAGSRLTVL.

This clonotype has more than one count but fewer than ten. The chain is built from TRBV11-1 and TRBJ2-1; TRBD2 agrees at 13 bases. The CDR3 spans 18 residues. V lost 1 base, J lost 7 bases, and 10 bases stayed unmatched. Germline V CDR1 and CDR2: SGHAT, FQDESV (reference sequence). CDR3 loop: CASSLEGLAGAVRNEQFF. In nucleotides, the CDR3 is TGTGCCAGCAGCTTAGAAGGACTAGCGGGGGCCGTACGGAATGAGCAGTTCTTC.

This clonotype was observed a handful of times. The rearrangement links TRBV2 to TRBJ1-4, with D perhaps matching TRBD1 (5 bases). CDR1 and CDR2 from the germline V gene are SNHLY and FYNNEI. The CDR3 length is 14 residues. V lost 4 bases and J lost 0, with 6 bases in between. CDR3 nucleotide sequence: TGTGCCAGCAGTGTGACAGCAACTAATGAAAAACTGTTTTTT. Amino acid sequence: CASSVTATNEKLFF.

The chain couples TRBV4-1 to TRBJ2-7, with no clear D. V lost 1 base and J lost 6, with 13 bases in between. From germline, CDR1 is MGHRA and CDR2 YSYEKL. The CDR3 contains 14 residues. The CDR3 reads CASSQAPLSVEQYF. CDR3 nucleotides: TGCGCCAGCAGCCAAGCTCCCCTGTCGGTCGAGCAGTACTTC.

This rearrangement joins TRBV28 to TRBJ1-1; no reliable D call. The ends were cut back, 8 bases at V and 11 bases at J, with 18 bases in the middle. Germline V gene data show CDR1 as MDHEN and CDR2 as SYDVKM. This CDR3 is 12 amino acids long. This chain's CDR3 is CASASEPNYAFF. DNA of the CDR3: TGTGCCAGCGCCTCGGAGCCCAACTACGCTTTCTTT.

V is TRBV18 and J is TRBJ2-7; no reliable D call. This CDR3 comprises 13 residues. The germline gives CDR1 KGHSH, CDR2 LQKENI. The V gene lost 5 bases and the J gene lost 3 bases, with 11 bases spanning the gap. The CDR3 loop is CASSIKDGYEQYF. DNA of the CDR3: TGTGCCAGCTCAATCAAGGACGGCTACGAGCAGTACTTC.

This clonotype has more than one count but fewer than ten. J is TRBJ2-5 and V is TRBV7-9; D possibly corresponds to TRBD2 (6 bases). With 5 bases removed from V and 2 bases from J, the gap between germline ends came to 18 bases. Germline-derived CDR1 and CDR2 are SEHNR and FQNEAQ (reference sequence). The CDR3 runs 16 residues. As DNA, the CDR3 is TGTGCCAGCAGCCATAGCCCGGGACTCGATCAAGAGACCCAGTACTTC. Protein product: CASSHSPGLDQETQYF.

The sample holds a few counts of this clonotype. The rearrangement links TRBV20-1 to TRBJ2-3; 15 nucleotides align to TRBD2. The V gene end was trimmed by 5 bases and the J gene end by 0 bases; junction bases not matched to a gene: 6. This CDR3 has 17 residues. Germline lookup yields CDR1 DFQATT and CDR2 SNEGSKA (reference sequence). The CDR3 protein is CSAEGLAGGSSTDTQYF. CDR3 nucleotides: TGCAGTGCTGAGGGACTAGCGGGAGGATCTAGCACAGATACGCAGTATTTT.

This clonotype showed up many times. The V and J genes are TRBV18 and TRBJ2-1; 9 bases line up with TRBD1. Germline V gives CDR1 KGHSH, CDR2 LQKENI. This CDR3 is 16 amino acids long. Trimming at V came to 6 bases and at J to 4 bases, leaving 10 bases not matched to a gene. This CDR3 is CASSLFWDRAYNEQFF. The CDR3 bases are TGTGCCAGCTCTCTATTTTGGGACAGGGCTTACAATGAGCAGTTCTTC. The whole variable domain, filled in from reference TRBV18 and TRBJ2-1, reads NAGVMQNPRHLVRRRGQEARLRCSPMKGHSHVYWYRQLPEEGLKFMVYLQKENIIDESGMPKERFSAEFPKEGPSILRIQQVVRGDSAAYFCASSLFWDRAYNEQFFGPGTRLTVL.